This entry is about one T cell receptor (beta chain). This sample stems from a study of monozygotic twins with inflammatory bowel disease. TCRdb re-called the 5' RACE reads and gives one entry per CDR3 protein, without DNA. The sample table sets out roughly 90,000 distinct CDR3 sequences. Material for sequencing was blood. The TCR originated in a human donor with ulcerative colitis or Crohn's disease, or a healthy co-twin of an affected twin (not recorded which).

The CDR3 loop reads CASSGSEGASTDTQYF. The rearrangement links TRBV7-9 to TRBJ2-3; absent DNA, TCRdb's TRBD1 call cannot be checked. This CDR3 has 16 residues. Germline CDR1 and CDR2: SEHNR and FQNEAQ (reference sequence).